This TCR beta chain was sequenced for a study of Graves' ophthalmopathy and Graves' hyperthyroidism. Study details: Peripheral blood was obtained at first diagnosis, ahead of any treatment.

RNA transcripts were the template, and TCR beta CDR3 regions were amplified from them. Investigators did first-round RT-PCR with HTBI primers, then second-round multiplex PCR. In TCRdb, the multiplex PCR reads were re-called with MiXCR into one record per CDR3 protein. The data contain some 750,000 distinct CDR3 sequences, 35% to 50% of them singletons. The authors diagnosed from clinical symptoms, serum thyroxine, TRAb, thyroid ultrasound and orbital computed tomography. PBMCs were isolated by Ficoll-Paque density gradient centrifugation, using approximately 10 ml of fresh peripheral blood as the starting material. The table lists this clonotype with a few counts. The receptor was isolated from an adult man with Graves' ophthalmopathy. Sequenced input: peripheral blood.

The CDR3 coding sequence is TGTGCCAGCAACGCCGGGACAGGGGGATCCGGGGAGCTGTTTTTT. Amino acids: CASNAGTGGSGELFF. This chain joins TRBV2 and TRBJ2-2, with 11 bases that match TRBD1. After removal of 7 bases from V and 6 bases from J, the junction contained 7 bases not matched to a gene. CDR1 is SNHLY and CDR2 is FYNNEI in the germline V gene. The CDR3 has 15 residues.